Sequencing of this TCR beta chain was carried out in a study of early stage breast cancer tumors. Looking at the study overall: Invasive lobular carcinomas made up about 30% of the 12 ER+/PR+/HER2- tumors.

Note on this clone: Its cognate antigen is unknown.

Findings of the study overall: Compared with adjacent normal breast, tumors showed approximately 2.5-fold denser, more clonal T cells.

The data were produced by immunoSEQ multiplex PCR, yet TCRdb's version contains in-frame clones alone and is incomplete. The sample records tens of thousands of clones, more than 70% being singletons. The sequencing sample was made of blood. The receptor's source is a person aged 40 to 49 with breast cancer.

The CDR3 loop is CAISVGTGLTDTQYF. The CDR3 bases are TGTGCCATCAGTGTAGGGACAGGATTAACAGATACGCAGTATTTT. The chain joins TRBV10-3 to TRBJ2-3, with TRBD1 matching 8 bases. CDR1 is ENHRY, CDR2 SYGVKD, per germline. After removal of 4 bases from V and 3 bases from J, the junction contained 6 bases not matched to a gene. The CDR3 has 15 amino acids.